This TCR beta chain was retrieved from a study of T cell clones after liver transplantation. The germline CDR1 and CDR2 sequences are ENHRY and SYGVKD. V was pared by 5 bases and J by 0 bases, with 4 bases between. CDR3 length: 12 residues. Generated by immunoSEQ multiplex PCR, the TCRdb table keeps only in-frame clones and is missing some. In the table there are over 5,500 clones, roughly 70% of which are singletons. The chain joins TRBV10-3 to TRBJ1-1; no reliable D call. This sample comprised CD8+ T cells from blood, obtained before liver transplant. The sequence was obtained from a human donor who received a liver transplant. CDR3 DNA: TGTGCCATCAGTCCGGTGAACACTGAAGCTTTCTTT. Residues: CAISPVNTEAFF.